This TCR beta chain stems from a study of identical twins. TCRdb re-called the 5' RACE reads with MiXCR, one entry per CDR3 protein. Among about 530,000 distinct CDR3 sequences listed, about a fifth were seen once. Study outcomes and limitations: Findings depended on cross-sectional statistics rather than tracking the same donors.

In regard to this clonotype: What it binds is not known. A read error may produce the germline difference seen at one junction end.

The germline V gene has CDR1 LNHNV and CDR2 YYDKDF (reference sequence). This CDR3 comprises 13 residues. The sample also formed part of further work on yellow fever vaccine responses in identical twins. That paper states: As reported, the vaccine T cell response of twins seemed partly convergent and partly personalized.

Source material: CD4+ T cells sorted from blood. The chain uses TRBV15 and TRBJ2-1; 8 positions match TRBD2. This TCR was sampled from a woman aged 18-30 years in good health. The DNA for the CDR3 is TGTGCCACCAGCAGAAAGACTAGCGCCATAGTGGCCTTC. Translation gives CATSRKTSAIVAF.